This T cell receptor beta chain was documented in a study of blood T cells in healthy people across ages. The study's findings and limits: Bulk PBMC profiling left naive and antigen-experienced comparisons inconclusive.

The second PCR ran about 7 to 12 cycles with a sample-barcoded 5' primer and J-beta primers. Per-sample output comprised a minimum of 2.5 million paired-end reads containing CDR3. TCRdb ran MiXCR on the 5' RACE reads and lists one entry per CDR3 protein. This sample has 650,000 to 1,000,000 distinct CDR3 sequences; 35% to 40% occur once, and the top ten carry 13%. Each sample yielded at least 6 micrograms of PBMC total RNA. Germline V gene sequence: CDR1 SGHKS, CDR2 YYEKEE (reference sequence). The V gene lost 0 bases and the J gene lost 2 bases, with 7 bases spanning the gap. This CDR3 is built from 14 residues. This clonotype was detected ten times or more. Its antigen is as yet unknown.

Source material: blood. The rearrangement joins TRBV5-5 to TRBJ2-3; no clear D gene. The sequence was collected from a man aged 18 to 35 in good health. CDR3 sequence reads: CASSLVSHTDTQYF. DNA of the CDR3: TGTGCCAGCAGCTTGGTGTCCCACACAGATACGCAGTATTTT.